This T cell receptor (beta chain) was captured in a study of early T cells in non-severe SARS-CoV-2 infection. Worth noting for this clonotype: The junction does not match germline at one end; this may be a read error.

The germline V gene has CDR1 DFQATT and CDR2 SNEGSKA (reference sequence). The CDR3 sequence is 16 residues long. Via MiXCR, TCRdb re-called the 5' RACE reads, giving one row per CDR3 protein. This sample yields 65,000 to 95,000 distinct CDR3 sequences, of which more than 9% are seen a single time; approximately 4.8% belongs to the top ten. The sequence was collected from an adult who was a healthcare worker with PCR-confirmed SARS-CoV-2 infection or an uninfected control (not recorded which). Material for sequencing was whole blood. The V call is TRBV20-1, the J call TRBJ2-5; 10 bases match TRBD2. CDR3 loop: CSARVVTSGYQETQYF. The CDR3 DNA is TGCAGTGCTAGAGTTGTGACTAGCGGGTACCAAGAGACCCAGTATTTC.